These 12 T cell receptor beta chains came from one sample sequenced in a study of T cell responses to AZD1222 COVID-19 vaccine. Sequencing used immunoSEQ multiplex PCR; TCRdb keeps in-frame clones, though not all of them. Found here are about 150,000 clones, approximately 88% of them singletons; the top ten hold about 16%. The sample in question was peripheral blood, obtained on day 0 of AZD1222 vaccination. The receptors shown here come from an adult in good health.

This clone has more than one count but fewer than ten. CDR3 residues: CASSLGGWGTGSGDTQYF. The CDR3 coding sequence is TGTGCCAGCAGCTTAGGCGGATGGGGGACAGGGTCCGGAGATACGCAGTATTTT. The chain recombines TRBV7-6 with TRBJ2-3; 9 nucleotides line up with TRBD1. The germline CDR1 and CDR2 sequences are SGHVS and FNYEAQ. The CDR3 runs to 18 residues. V was clipped by 1 base and J by 5 bases; unmatched bases: 13.

The CDR3 DNA sequence: TGTGCCAGCAGCCGGGACGGGGGGACCTATGGCTACACCTTC. As protein: CASSRDGGTYGYTF. The chain joins TRBV7-2 to TRBJ1-2; a possible D gene is TRBD1 (5 bases). Germline V gene lookup returns CDR1 SGHTA and CDR2 FQGNSA. The CDR3 has 14 amino acids. V lost 5 bases and J 4 bases, leaving 14 bases between the germline ends.

The chain uses TRBV7-2 and TRBJ1-1; possibly TRBD1 for D (5 bases). The CDR3 is 13 amino acids. Deletions cut 5 bases from V and 8 bases from J, with 15 bases between. CDR1 SGHTA and CDR2 FQGNSA come from the germline V gene. The CDR3 loop reads CASSPRGSDEAFF. DNA of the CDR3: TGTGCCAGCAGCCCAAGGGGCAGCGACGAAGCTTTCTTT.

V and J are TRBV7-3 and TRBJ2-1; D unresolved. Trimming removed 6 bases from V and 0 bases from J, with 12 bases in between. The CDR3 consists of 15 residues. Germline V CDR1 and CDR2: SGHTA, FQGTGA. CDR3 in amino acids: CASSIHLSSYNEQFF. The CDR3 nucleotides are TGTGCCAGCAGTATCCATCTTAGCTCCTACAATGAGCAGTTCTTC.

The CDR3 coding sequence is TGTGCCAGTAGTATTTGGGGACAGGGACCTGAAAAACTGTTTTTT. It translates to CASSIWGQGPEKLFF. The chain couples TRBV19 to TRBJ1-4, with TRBD1 identical over 9 bases. Germline V gene lookup returns CDR1 LNHDA and CDR2 SQIVND (reference sequence). V trimming: 3 bases; J trimming: 7 bases; junction bases outside the gene matches: 6. There are 15 residues in the CDR3.

CDR3 in DNA: TGTGCCAGCAGTGAAGTGGGGGAGCAGTTCTTC. It is translated as CASSEVGEQFF. The chain has TRBV25-1 and TRBJ2-1; no firm D call. The CDR3 extends over 11 amino acids. Trimming shortened V by 2 bases and J by 10 bases, and 6 bases separated the two germline ends. Germline V lookup: CDR1 MGHDK, CDR2 SYGVNS.

The chain has TRBV7-2 and TRBJ2-3, with 8 bases lining up with TRBD2. From germline, CDR1 is SGHTA and CDR2 FQGNSA. CDR3 length equals 14 residues. With V trimmed by 4 bases and J by 4 bases, 4 bases remained unmatched. This CDR3 reads CASSSGGAADTQYF. DNA of the CDR3: TGTGCCAGCAGCTCCGGGGGGGCCGCAGATACGCAGTATTTT. Based on the CDR3 plus reference TRBV7-2 and TRBJ2-3, the full variable domain is GAGVSQSPSNKVTEKGKDVELRCDPISGHTALYWYRQSLGQGLEFLIYFQGNSAPDKSGLPSDRFSAERTGGSVSTLTIQRTQQEDSAVYLCASSSGGAADTQYFGPGTRLTVL.

The J gene is TRBJ1-6, the V gene TRBV6-5; 8 nucleotides align to TRBD1. Trimming at V came to 6 bases and at J to 7 bases, leaving 5 bases not matched to a gene. Germline lookup yields CDR1 MNHEY and CDR2 SVGAGI. There are 14 residues in the CDR3. The CDR3 bases are TGTGCCAGCAGGTCGACAGGGGCGAATTCACCCCTCCACTTT. Its protein is CASRSTGANSPLHF.

The chain employs TRBV6-2 or TRBV6-3 and TRBJ2-3; D may match TRBD1 or TRBD2 (5 bases each). Germline CDR1 is MNHEY and CDR2 is SVGEGT. The V end was cut by 6 bases, the J end by 1 base, with 17 bases between. The CDR3 extends over 16 amino acids. CDR3 DNA: TGTGCCAGCAGCCGGGGCCAGGTAGGGGGCACAGATACGCAGTATTTT. As protein: CASSRGQVGGTDTQYF.

The chain uses TRBV7-2 and TRBJ2-5; a weak D match, TRBD1 (6 bases). CDR1 and CDR2 (germline): SGHTA, FQGNSA. Trimming removed 1 base from V and 7 bases from J, with 16 bases in between. This CDR3 spans 15 amino acids. CDR3 sequence reads: CASSLDQGPSRTQYF. The DNA of the CDR3 is TGTGCCAGCAGCTTAGATCAGGGGCCCTCACGGACCCAGTACTTC. The full variable domain, with the rest looked up from reference TRBV7-2 and TRBJ2-5, is GAGVSQSPSNKVTEKGKDVELRCDPISGHTALYWYRQSLGQGLEFLIYFQGNSAPDKSGLPSDRFSAERTGGSVSTLTIQRTQQEDSAVYLCASSLDQGPSRTQYFGPGTRLLVL.

The chain employs TRBV7-9 and TRBJ2-2; D is possibly TRBD2 (7 bases). The germline V gene has CDR1 SEHNR and CDR2 FQNEAQ (reference sequence). This CDR3 is built from 17 residues. V was shortened by 2 bases and J by 3 bases, with 16 bases between the two germline ends. Here the CDR3 reads CASSLPPGRGDTGELFF. The CDR3 DNA is TGTGCCAGCAGCTTACCCCCAGGGAGGGGGGACACCGGGGAGCTGTTTTTT.

The V and J genes are TRBV13 and TRBJ1-2, with D possibly being TRBD1 (6 bases). The V gene's germline CDR1 is PRHDT and CDR2 FYEKMQ (reference sequence). Trimming removed 0 bases at V and 2 bases at J, with 7 bases between. The CDR3 spans 14 residues. The CDR3 sequence is CASSLGGANYGYTF. The CDR3, as DNA: TGTGCCAGCAGCTTAGGGGGGGCGAACTATGGCTACACCTTC.